These 2 T cell receptor beta chains share one sample of origin, sequenced in a study of cytomegalovirus exposure and HLA in healthy donors. PCR amplification relied on 60 Vbeta primers (plus 13 Jbeta primers). Clones were sequenced by immunoSEQ multiplex PCR, and TCRdb holds only the in-frame ones, with some missing. The table records 200,000 or so clones, 70% to 85% of them present only once. Material for sequencing was PBMCs. The receptors were gathered from a boy younger than 10 in good health and CMV-seronegative.

This rearrangement joins TRBV5-8 to TRBJ2-3; TRBD2 agrees at 10 bases. The junction had 12 bases not matched to a gene; V was cut back by 0 bases and J by 14 bases. CDR1 is SGHTS and CDR2 is YDEGEE in the germline V gene. The CDR3 extends over 15 amino acids. The CDR3 protein is CASSLAWNSGGALYF. DNA of the CDR3: TGTGCCAGCAGCTTGGCCTGGAACAGCGGGGGGGCTTTGTATTTT. The variable domain in full, completed from reference TRBV5-8 and TRBJ2-3, reads EAGVTQSPTHLIKTRGQQATLRCSPISGHTSVYWYQQALGLGLQFLLWYDEGEERNRGNFPPRFSGRQFPNYSSELNVNALELEDSALYLCASSLAWNSGGALYFGPGTRLTVL.

The CDR3 sequence: CASSFGVLSHYGYTF. The CDR3 bases are TGTGCCAGCAGCTTCGGGGTACTATCTCACTATGGCTACACCTTC. The chain links TRBV5-6 to TRBJ1-2; D is undetermined. Germline assignment: CDR1 SGHDT and CDR2 YYEEEE. The length of the CDR3 is 15 residues. Deletions cut 2 bases from V and 3 bases from J, with 14 bases between.